The sample holds a few counts of the clone carrying this TCR beta chain. Antigen: not known. The data originate from a study of shared clonotypes between healthy human individuals. An assay was performed, and its level was deep. The sorted-subset replicate PCRs were given approximately 190 ng DNA, which is 25,000 to 35,000 T cell genomes. The protocol was immunoSEQ multiplex PCR, while the TCRdb copy is restricted to in-frame clones and leaves out a portion. The table includes about 1 million clones, roughly 80% detected once. Overall study results and limits: Clonotypes shared by all four donors outscored non-shared clonotypes in generation probability.

The CDR3 is 15 amino acids. Trimming stripped 6 bases from V and 2 bases from J, with 16 bases between. Germline CDR1 reads SGHRS; CDR2 reads YFSETQ. The specimen was memory CD4+ T cells sorted from blood. Stated subset: CD45RA-negative fraction. This receptor was identified in a man between 18 and 29 years old in good health. The rearrangement links TRBV5-1 to TRBJ2-3, with D possibly TRBD1 on 5 matching bases. As DNA, the CDR3 is TGCGCCAGCATGCCTTGGGCAGGGTTCACAGATACGCAGTATTTT. It is translated as CASMPWAGFTDTQYF.